This T cell receptor beta chain was identified during a study of OX40 agonist ivuxolimab in advanced cancers. This clone was seen a handful of times. Trimming removed 2 bases from V and 5 bases from J, with 6 bases in between. The germline CDR1 and CDR2 sequences are MGHRA and YSYEKL. CDR3 length: 12 amino acids. The method was immunoSEQ multiplex PCR; TCRdb's version includes in-frame clones alone and lacks a portion of them. Here the sample spans some 80,000 clones, 94% being singletons. The sample was CD4+ or CD8+ T cells sorted from blood, taken in a trial of the OX40 agonist ivuxolimab. V gene TRBV4-1 combines with J gene TRBJ1-1; D gene unclear. The TCR originated in an adult with an advanced solid tumor such as melanoma, head and neck, liver or kidney cancer. Here the CDR3 reads CASSQTGTEAFF. The CDR3 bases are TGCGCCAGCAGCCAAACCGGGACTGAAGCTTTCTTT.